This T cell receptor beta chain was captured by sequencing in a study of blood T cell repertoires in COVID-19. Measured with immunoSEQ multiplex PCR; TCRdb has only the in-frame clones, and not every one. Of a few hundred thousand clones listed, roughly 80% were seen once; the top ten hold approximately 1.3%. Clinical history as reported by participants underpinned cohort assignment. This clone came up a few times. The receptor was derived from a woman between 40 and 50 years old with acute COVID-19. Material: PBMCs or T cells enriched from blood (not recorded which).

The CDR3 loop reads CASRDRGGVYGYTF. CDR3 bases: TGTGCCAGCAGGGACAGGGGTGGGGTCTATGGCTACACCTTC. This rearrangement joins TRBV3-1 (or the pseudogene TRBV3-2) to TRBJ1-2; 9 nucleotides match TRBD1. V dropped 6 bases and J dropped 4; count of bases not matched to a gene: 6. This CDR3 contains 14 residues. Germline V CDR1 and CDR2: LGHDT, YNNKEL (reference sequence).